The 18 T cell receptor beta chains below all came from one sample that was sequenced in a study of T cells expressing NK-cell markers. TCRdb reprocessed the 5' RACE reads and keeps a single row for each CDR3 protein, giving no DNA. The listing records roughly 450,000 distinct CDR3 sequences. The material sequenced was blood T cells: a sorted CD56 or NKG2C T cell subset, CD4+ or CD8+ T cells, or bulk PBMC T cells (not recorded which). The source of these receptors is a woman aged 50 to 60 in good health.

The J gene is TRBJ2-6, the V gene TRBV5-1. The germline V gene encodes CDR1 SGHRS and CDR2 YFSETQ. The length of the CDR3 is 17 residues. Here the CDR3 reads CASSLVLSPSGANVLTF.

The chain uses TRBV29-1 and TRBJ2-3; TCRdb returns TRBD1, unconfirmable since there is no DNA. CDR3 length equals 15 residues. Germline assignment: CDR1 SQVTM and CDR2 ANQGSEA. The CDR3 protein is CSVSGTGIYTDTQYF.

CDR3 sequence reads: CSARDLAGGSGEQFF. This chain uses TRBV20-1 with TRBJ2-1; absent DNA, TCRdb's TRBD2 call cannot be checked. This CDR3 has 15 residues. Germline values: CDR1 DFQATT, CDR2 SNEGSKA (reference sequence).

The chain recombines TRBV10-1 with TRBJ2-1; TCRdb names TRBD1, which stays unverified in the absence of DNA. CDR3 length equals 16 residues. Germline V gives CDR1 WNHNN, CDR2 SYGVQD (reference sequence). The CDR3 reads CASSGGQTGLYNEQFF.

The V and J genes are TRBV12-3 or TRBV12-4 and TRBJ1-2; the D gene TCRdb calls, TRBD1, cannot be checked with no DNA. The CDR3 consists of 13 residues. The CDR3 loop reads CASSFRGLYGYTF.

The CDR3 here is CASSHIYGELFF. The chain employs TRBV5-1 and TRBJ2-2. The CDR3 length is 12 residues. Germline loops: CDR1 SGHRS, CDR2 YFSETQ.

The V gene is TRBV14, the J gene TRBJ1-5. The CDR3 is made up of 12 amino acids. Germline lookup yields CDR1 SGHDN and CDR2 FVKESK. This CDR3 is CASSQEAGPQHF.

The genes are TRBV29-1 and TRBJ2-1; as DNA is missing, the TRBD2 call by TCRdb cannot be tested. Germline CDR1 reads SQVTM; CDR2 reads ANQGSEA. The CDR3 runs to 14 residues. The CDR3 spells CSVALAGTYNEQFF.

J is TRBJ2-7 and V is TRBV19; TCRdb returns TRBD1, unconfirmable since there is no DNA. The CDR3 is 15 amino acids. Germline CDR1 is LNHDA and CDR2 is SQIVND (reference sequence). The CDR3: CASNSPGQGLHEQYF.

V gene TRBV12-3 or TRBV12-4 combines with J gene TRBJ1-1; the TRBD1 assignment by TCRdb is unverifiable without DNA. CDR3 length: 14 amino acids. Here the CDR3 reads CASSPRDRGTEAFF.

V is TRBV27 and J is TRBJ2-1; the D call of TRBD2 rests on TCRdb alone, since no DNA is present to check it. CDR1 and CDR2 from the germline V gene are MNHEY and SMNVEV (reference sequence). The CDR3 is 17 residues long. The chain's CDR3 is CASSWLAGEAGYNEQFF.

This chain links TRBV7-8 with TRBJ2-5. Germline V gives CDR1 SGHVS, CDR2 FQNEAQ. The CDR3 is 13 residues long. The CDR3 region is CASSLRLRETQYF.

This rearrangement joins TRBV12-3 or TRBV12-4 to TRBJ1-2. The CDR3 is 14 residues long. The CDR3 is CASSFGSAYYGYTF.

The chain is built from TRBV5-1 and TRBJ2-1. The CDR3 consists of 14 residues. Germline values: CDR1 SGHRS, CDR2 YFSETQ. The CDR3 sequence is CASKEDFSYNEQFF.

V and J are TRBV7-9 and TRBJ2-4; absent DNA, TCRdb's TRBD1 call cannot be checked. The germline gives CDR1 SEHNR, CDR2 FQNEAQ (reference sequence). The CDR3 is 19 residues long. The CDR3 is CASSLWGHLGLIAKNIQYF.

V usage is TRBV12-3 or TRBV12-4 and J usage is TRBJ1-5; TCRdb's D gene call, TRBD1, goes unchecked for lack of DNA. CDR3 length equals 13 residues. The CDR3 here is CASGRQGGQPQHF.

The rearrangement uses TRBV7-6 and TRBJ2-3; the D call from TCRdb, TRBD2, cannot be confirmed without DNA. The CDR3 length is 14 residues. From germline, CDR1 is SGHVS and CDR2 FNYEAQ. CDR3 in amino acids: CASKGPGSGVPQYF.

The chain couples TRBV5-1 to TRBJ2-5; TCRdb reports TRBD1, a call that lacks DNA to check it against. Looked up from germline, CDR1 is SGHRS and CDR2 is YFSETQ. This CDR3 has 14 amino acids. CDR3 amino acids: CASSLEAGKGTQYF.